This T cell receptor (beta chain) is drawn from a study of T cells after yellow fever vaccination. This clonotype was observed a handful of times. The authors made TCR cDNA by 5'RACE template switching, adding a universal primer site and UMIs. TCRdb ran MiXCR on the 5' RACE reads and lists one entry per CDR3 protein. The sample yields tens of thousands of distinct CDR3 sequences, about an eighth seen once. Whole-study results and caveats: Primary-vaccination clones mostly resurfaced post-booster (roughly 97% CD4, around 88% CD8).

Germline lookup yields CDR1 DFQATT and CDR2 SNEGSKA (reference sequence). There are 14 residues in the CDR3. The V end was cut by 4 bases, the J end by 7 bases, with 16 bases between. This TCR was recovered from a young man who received the YFV17D yellow fever vaccine. Sequencing used CD8+ T cells not binding an NS4B(214-222) dextramer, sorted from PBMCs, obtained roughly 20 days after the first yellow fever vaccination. The chain links TRBV20-1 to TRBJ1-4; tentative D call: TRBD1 (5 bases). CDR3 DNA sequence: TGCAGTGCTATAGAGGACATTTTTGTTGAAAAACTGTTTTTT. Translation gives CSAIEDIFVEKLFF.